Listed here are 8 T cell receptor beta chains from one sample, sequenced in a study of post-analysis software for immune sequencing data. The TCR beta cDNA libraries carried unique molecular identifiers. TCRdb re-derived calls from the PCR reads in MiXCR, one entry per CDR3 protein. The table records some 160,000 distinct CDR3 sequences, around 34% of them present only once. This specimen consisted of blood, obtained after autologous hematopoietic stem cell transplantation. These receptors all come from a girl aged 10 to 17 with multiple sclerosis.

CDR3 DNA sequence: TGCAGCGTCAGGGACAGGGCTAACTATGGCTACACCTTC. Its translation is CSVRDRANYGYTF. The V gene is TRBV29-1, the J gene TRBJ1-2, with TRBD1 matching over 9 bases. From germline, CDR1 is SQVTM and CDR2 ANQGSEA. This CDR3 spans 13 amino acids. Trimming cost V 6 bases and J 0 bases; bases outside gene matches: 2.

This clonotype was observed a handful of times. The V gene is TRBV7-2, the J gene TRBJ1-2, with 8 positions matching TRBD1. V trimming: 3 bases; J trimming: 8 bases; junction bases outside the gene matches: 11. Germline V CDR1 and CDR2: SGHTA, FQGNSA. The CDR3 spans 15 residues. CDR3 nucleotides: TGTGCCAGCAGCTTGATGGGACAGGCGAGCTCAGGCTACACCTTC. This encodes CASSLMGQASSGYTF.

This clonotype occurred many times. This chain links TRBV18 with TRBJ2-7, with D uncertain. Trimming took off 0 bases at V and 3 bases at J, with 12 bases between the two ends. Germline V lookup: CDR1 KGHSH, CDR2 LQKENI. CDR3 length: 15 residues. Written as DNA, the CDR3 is TGTGCCAGCTCACCACCAGTATTGTCCCACTACGAGCAGTACTTC. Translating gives CASSPPVLSHYEQYF. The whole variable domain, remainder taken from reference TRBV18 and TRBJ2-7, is NAGVMQNPRHLVRRRGQEARLRCSPMKGHSHVYWYRQLPEEGLKFMVYLQKENIIDESGMPKERFSAEFPKEGPSILRIQQVVRGDSAAYFCASSPPVLSHYEQYFGPGTRLTVT.

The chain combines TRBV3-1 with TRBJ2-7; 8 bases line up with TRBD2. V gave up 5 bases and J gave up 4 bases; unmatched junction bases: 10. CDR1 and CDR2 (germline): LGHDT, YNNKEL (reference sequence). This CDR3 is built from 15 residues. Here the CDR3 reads CASSGGPAGEYEQYF. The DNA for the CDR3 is TGTGCCAGCAGCGGGGGCCCAGCGGGAGAATACGAGCAGTACTTC.

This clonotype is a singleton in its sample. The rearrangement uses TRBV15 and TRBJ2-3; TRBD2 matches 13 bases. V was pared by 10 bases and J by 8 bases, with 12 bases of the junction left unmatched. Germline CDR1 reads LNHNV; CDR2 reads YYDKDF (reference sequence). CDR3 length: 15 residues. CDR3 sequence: CAIQGLAGVEATQYF. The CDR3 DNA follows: TGTGCCATCCAAGGACTAGCGGGAGTTGAAGCTACGCAGTATTTT.

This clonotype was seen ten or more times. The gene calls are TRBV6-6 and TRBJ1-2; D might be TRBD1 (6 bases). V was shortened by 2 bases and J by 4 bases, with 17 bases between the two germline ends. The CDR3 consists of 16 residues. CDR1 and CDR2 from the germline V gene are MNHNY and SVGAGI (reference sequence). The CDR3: CASSYLWTEYFYGYTF. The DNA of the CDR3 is TGTGCCAGCAGTTACCTATGGACAGAGTACTTCTATGGCTACACCTTC.

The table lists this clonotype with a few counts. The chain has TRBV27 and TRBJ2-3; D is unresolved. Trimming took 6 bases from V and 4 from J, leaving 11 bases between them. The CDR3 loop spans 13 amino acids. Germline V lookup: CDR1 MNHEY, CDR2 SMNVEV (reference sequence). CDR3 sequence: CASSPRWADTQYF. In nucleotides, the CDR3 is TGTGCCAGCAGCCCCCGGTGGGCAGATACGCAGTATTTT.

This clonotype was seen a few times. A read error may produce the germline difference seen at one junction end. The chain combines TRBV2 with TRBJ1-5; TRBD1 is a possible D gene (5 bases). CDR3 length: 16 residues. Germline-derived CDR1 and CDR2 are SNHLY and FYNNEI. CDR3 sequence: CASKRGREKADQPQHF. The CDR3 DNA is TGTGCCAGCAAGAGAGGCAGGGAAAAGGCGGATCAACCCCAGCATTTT.